This entry describes one T cell receptor beta chain. Amplification of TCR beta CDR3 regions was performed using RNA transcripts as template. When the TCR CDR3 underwent first-round RT-PCR, the HTBI primer set was used. Each CDR3 protein is one row after TCRdb ran MiXCR on the multiplex PCR reads. The table includes some 600,000 distinct CDR3 sequences, 14% detected once. These data originate in a study of T cells in Graves' hyperthyroidism and ophthalmopathy. It was at first hyperthyroidism diagnosis, before any ophthalmopathy symptoms, that the blood sample was taken. This CDR3 has 14 residues. J gave up 7 bases and V 5 bases, and 10 bases lay outside the gene matches. CDR1 is LNHDA, CDR2 SQIVND, per germline (reference sequence).

The sample taken for sequencing was blood. The rearrangement links TRBV19 to TRBJ1-2; TRBD1 agrees at 7 bases. The receptor comes from a young woman with Graves' hyperthyroidism that later progressed to Graves' ophthalmopathy. The chain's CDR3 is CASSPWTGPGGYTF. For the CDR3, the DNA is TGTGCCAGTAGTCCCTGGACAGGCCCGGGTGGCTACACCTTC.